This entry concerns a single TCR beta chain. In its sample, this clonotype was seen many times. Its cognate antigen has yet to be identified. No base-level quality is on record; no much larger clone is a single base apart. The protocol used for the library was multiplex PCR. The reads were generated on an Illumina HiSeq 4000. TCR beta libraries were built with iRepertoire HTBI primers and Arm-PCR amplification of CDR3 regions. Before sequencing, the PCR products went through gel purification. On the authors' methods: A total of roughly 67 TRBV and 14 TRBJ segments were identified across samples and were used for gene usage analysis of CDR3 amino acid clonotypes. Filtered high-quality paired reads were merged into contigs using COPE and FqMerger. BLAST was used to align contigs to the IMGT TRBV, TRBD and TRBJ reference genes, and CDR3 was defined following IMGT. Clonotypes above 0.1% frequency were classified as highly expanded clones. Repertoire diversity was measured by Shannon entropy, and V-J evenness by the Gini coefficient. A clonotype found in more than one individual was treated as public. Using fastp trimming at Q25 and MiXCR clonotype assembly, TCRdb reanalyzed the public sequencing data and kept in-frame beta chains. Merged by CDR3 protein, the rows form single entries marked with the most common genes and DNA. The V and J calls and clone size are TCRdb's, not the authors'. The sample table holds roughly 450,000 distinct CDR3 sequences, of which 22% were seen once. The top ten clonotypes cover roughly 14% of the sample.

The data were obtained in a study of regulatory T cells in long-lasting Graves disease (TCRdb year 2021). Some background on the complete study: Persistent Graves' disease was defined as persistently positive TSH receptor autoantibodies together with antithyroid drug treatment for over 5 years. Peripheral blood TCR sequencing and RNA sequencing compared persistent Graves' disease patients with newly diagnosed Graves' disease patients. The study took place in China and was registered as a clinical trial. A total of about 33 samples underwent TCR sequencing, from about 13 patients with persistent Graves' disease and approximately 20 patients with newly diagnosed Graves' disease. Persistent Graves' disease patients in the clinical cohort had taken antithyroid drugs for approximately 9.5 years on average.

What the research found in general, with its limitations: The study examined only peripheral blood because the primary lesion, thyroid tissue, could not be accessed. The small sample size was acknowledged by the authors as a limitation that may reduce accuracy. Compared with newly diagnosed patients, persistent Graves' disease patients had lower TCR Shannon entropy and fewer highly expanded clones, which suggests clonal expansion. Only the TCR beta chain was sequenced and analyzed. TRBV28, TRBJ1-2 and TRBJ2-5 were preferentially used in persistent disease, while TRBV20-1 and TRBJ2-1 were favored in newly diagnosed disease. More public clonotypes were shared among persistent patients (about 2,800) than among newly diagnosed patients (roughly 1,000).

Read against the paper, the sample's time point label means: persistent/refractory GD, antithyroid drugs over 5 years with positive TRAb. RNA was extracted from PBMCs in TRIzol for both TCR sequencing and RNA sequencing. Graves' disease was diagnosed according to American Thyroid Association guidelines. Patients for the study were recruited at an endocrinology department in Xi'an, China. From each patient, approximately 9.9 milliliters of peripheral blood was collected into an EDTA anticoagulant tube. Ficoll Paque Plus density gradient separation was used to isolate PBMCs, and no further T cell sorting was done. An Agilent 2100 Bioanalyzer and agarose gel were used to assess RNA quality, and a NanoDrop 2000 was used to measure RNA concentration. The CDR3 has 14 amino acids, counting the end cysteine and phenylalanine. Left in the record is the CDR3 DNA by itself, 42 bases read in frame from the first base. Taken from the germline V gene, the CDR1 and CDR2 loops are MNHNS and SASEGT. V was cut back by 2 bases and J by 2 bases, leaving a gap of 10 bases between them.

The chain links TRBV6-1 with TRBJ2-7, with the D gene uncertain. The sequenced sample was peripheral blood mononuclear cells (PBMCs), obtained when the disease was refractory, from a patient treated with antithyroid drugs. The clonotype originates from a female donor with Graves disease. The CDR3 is CASSEPITTYEQYF. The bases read TGTGCCAGCAGTGAACCCATCACTACCTACGAGCAGTACTTC.